This T cell receptor (beta chain) was retrieved from a study of T cell changes during pregnancy in multiple sclerosis. This CDR3 has 16 residues. The germline gives CDR1 LNHNV, CDR2 YYDKDF (reference sequence). Trimming removed 0 bases at V and 2 bases at J, with 11 bases between. Using immunoSEQ multiplex PCR, the repertoire was profiled, and TCRdb retains in-frame clones only, with some absent. Of 90,000 or so clones listed, 94% are singletons. The sample consisted of peripheral blood, taken after pregnancy. This clonotype was sampled from a female donor in good health, enrolled as a control in a pregnancy study. The genes are TRBV15 and TRBJ1-3; possible D gene TRBD1, 5 bases. The CDR3, as DNA: TGTGCCACCAGCAGAGATCGCCAGGGTGCTGGAAACACCATATATTTT. Amino acids: CATSRDRQGAGNTIYF.